A selection of T cell receptor beta chains follows, all from one sample in a study of technical replicates of blood from a few donors. Clones were read by immunoSEQ multiplex PCR, and TCRdb kept only the in-frame ones, dropping some. Of 95,000 to 100,000 clones listed, approximately 94% are singletons. Material: T cells isolated from PBMCs. The source is a human donor in good health. The CDR3 runs from the conserved cysteine through the conserved F or W. A D gene is named only where the DNA matches it firmly. Only some rows state a clone size, as once, few, many or a class for expanded clones.

>TRBD2|once|TRBV27|15|TRBJ2-5
CASSSPGGARETQYF
TGTGCCAGCAGTTCCCCCGGGGGGGCAAGGGAGACCCAGTACTTC
>.|.|TRBV7-7|19|TRBJ2-2
CASSPGGLRHYANTGELFF
TGTGCTAGCAGCCCGGGGGGCTTAAGACATTACGCGAACACCGGGGAGCTGTTTTTT
>TRBD2|.|TRBV6-5|15|TRBJ2-2
CASSPLSGYTGELFF
TGTGCCAGCAGCCCCCTTAGCGGGTACACCGGGGAGCTGTTTTTT
>TRBD2|.|TRBV18|17|TRBJ2-3
CASSPTVAGGYTDTQYF
TGTGCCAGCTCACCAACGGTAGCGGGAGGTTACACAGATACGCAGTATTTT
>.|.|TRBV29-1|12|TRBJ2-7
CSVKLGSYEQYF
TGCAGCGTTAAACTAGGCTCCTACGAGCAGTACTTC
>.|.|TRBV6-6|16|TRBJ2-1
CASSSRGVGFYNEQFF
TGTGCCAGCAGTTCTCGGGGTGTGGGTTTCTACAATGAGCAGTTCTTC
>TRBD1|.|TRBV2|15|TRBJ1-5
CASSAGTDSNQPQHF
TGTGCCAGCAGTGCCGGGACAGATAGCAATCAGCCCCAGCATTTT
>TRBD2|.|TRBV4-2|15|TRBJ2-1
CASSQLAGGRNEQFF
TGTGCCAGCAGCCAACTAGCGGGGGGACGCAATGAGCAGTTCTTC
>.|.|TRBV7-9|12|TRBJ1-1
CASSFQGTEAFF
TGTGCCAGCAGCTTTCAGGGAACTGAAGCTTTCTTT
>TRBD1|.|TRBV29-1|15|TRBJ2-1
CSVETTGTEVNEQFF
TGCAGCGTTGAAACGACCGGGACAGAGGTCAATGAGCAGTTCTTC
>.|.|TRBV6-6|16|TRBJ1-6
CASSYERGSNNSPLHF
TGTGCCAGCAGTTACGAGCGGGGGTCCAATAATTCACCCCTCCACTTT
>TRBD2|.|TRBV2|13|TRBJ2-7
CASSPGLGYEQYF
TGTGCCAGCAGTCCGGGACTAGGCTACGAGCAGTACTTC
>.|.|TRBV6-1|16|TRBJ1-4
CASSEGSPGFNEKLFF
TGTGCCAGCAGTGAAGGGTCTCCGGGGTTTAATGAAAAACTGTTTTTT
>.|.|TRBV18|15|TRBJ1-1
CASSPTAPGDTEAFF
TGTGCCAGCTCACCAACAGCCCCCGGTGACACTGAAGCTTTCTTT
>TRBD2|.|TRBV6-6|15|TRBJ2-7
CASSYSGLAGAEQYF
TGTGCCAGCAGTTACTCGGGACTAGCGGGAGCCGAGCAGTACTTC
>TRBD1|.|TRBV27|17|TRBJ1-2
CASSSSSGGSILGGYTF
TGTGCCAGCAGTTCCTCTTCAGGGGGGTCTATTCTTGGTGGCTACACCTTC
>TRBD2|.|TRBV7-9|17|TRBJ2-2
CASSLPAGLDKSGELFF
TGTGCCAGCAGCTTGCCAGCGGGACTTGATAAAAGCGGGGAGCTGTTTTTT
>TRBD2|.|TRBV15|17|TRBJ2-2
CATSRDMTSGSTGELFF
TGTGCCACCAGCAGAGATATGACTAGCGGGAGTACCGGGGAGCTGTTTTTT
>TRBD1|.|TRBV19|14|TRBJ2-3
CASSIKGALDTQYF
TGTGCCAGTAGTATCAAGGGGGCCTTGGATACGCAGTATTTT
>TRBD1|.|TRBV5-8|14|TRBJ1-4
CASSPGTGGEKLFF
TGTGCCAGCAGCCCCGGGACAGGGGGTGAAAAACTGTTTTTT
>.|.|TRBV19|14|TRBJ1-1
CASSLPTGNTEAFF
TGTGCCAGTAGCCTTCCCACAGGGAACACTGAAGCTTTCTTT
>.|.|TRBV28|17|TRBJ2-1
CASTSWGQGISYNEQFF
TGTGCCAGCACATCATGGGGGCAGGGAATCTCCTACAATGAGCAGTTCTTC
>.|.|TRBV27|13|TRBJ1-2
CASSLGESYGYTF
TGTGCCAGCAGTTTAGGGGAGTCCTATGGCTACACCTTC
>.|.|TRBV28|16|TRBJ2-2
CASIRESRVNTGELFF
TGTGCCAGCATAAGGGAGTCAAGGGTCAACACCGGGGAGCTGTTTTTT
>.|.|TRBV7-2|16|TRBJ2-2
CASSLVLGAATGELFF
TGTGCCAGCAGCTTAGTCTTAGGGGCGGCCACCGGGGAGCTGTTTTTT
>TRBD1|.|TRBV5-5|14|TRBJ2-7
CASNWTGLSYEQYF
TGTGCCAGCAACTGGACAGGGCTCTCCTACGAGCAGTACTTC
>TRBD2|.|TRBV27|15|TRBJ2-3
CASSYLAGGTDTQYF
TGTGCCAGCAGTTACCTAGCGGGAGGCACAGATACGCAGTATTTT
>.|.|TRBV10-3|15|TRBJ2-1
CAISESTPGDNEQFF
TGTGCCATCAGTGAGAGCACTCCAGGGGACAATGAGCAGTTCTTC
>.|.|TRBV7-9|14|TRBJ2-7
CASSPVSQGYEQYF
TGTGCCAGCAGCCCCGTGTCACAGGGCTACGAGCAGTACTTC
>TRBD2|.|TRBV11-2|13|TRBJ2-1
CASSWGLDFEQFF
TGTGCCAGCAGCTGGGGACTAGACTTTGAGCAGTTCTTC
>.|.|TRBV5-1|15|TRBJ1-1
CASSLGGGLNTEAFF
TGCGCCAGCAGCTTGGGGGGGGGCCTGAACACTGAAGCTTTCTTT
>TRBD2|.|TRBV6-1|14|TRBJ2-7
CASSEVPGRDEQYF
TGTGCCAGCAGTGAAGTTCCAGGGAGGGACGAGCAGTACTTC
>.|.|TRBV12-5|12|TRBJ2-5
CAKETGQETQYF
TGTGCTAAGGAGACAGGACAAGAGACCCAGTACTTC
>TRBD1|.|TRBV6-1|15|TRBJ2-7
CAGRLGQGASYEQYF
TGTGCCGGACGGTTGGGACAGGGGGCTTCCTACGAGCAGTACTTC
>TRBD1|.|TRBV6-5|15|TRBJ1-3
CASRGTGGTGNTIYF
TGTGCCAGCAGGGGGACAGGGGGCACTGGAAACACCATATATTTT
>TRBD1|.|TRBV5-5|16|TRBJ2-7
CASSPTPRTGTYEQYF
TGTGCCAGCAGCCCAACTCCCAGGACAGGAACCTACGAGCAGTACTTC
>.|.|TRBV27|14|TRBJ1-6
CASSSTGLNSPLHF
TGTGCCAGCAGTTCTACAGGGTTAAATTCACCCCTCCACTTT
>TRBD1|.|TRBV7-9|16|TRBJ1-1
CASSLGQGVSDTEAFF
TGTGCCAGCAGCTTAGGACAGGGTGTATCGGACACTGAAGCTTTCTTT
>TRBD1|.|TRBV5-1|15|TRBJ2-7
CASSQGTDSSYEQYF
TGCGCCAGCAGCCAAGGGACAGATAGCTCCTACGAGCAGTACTTC